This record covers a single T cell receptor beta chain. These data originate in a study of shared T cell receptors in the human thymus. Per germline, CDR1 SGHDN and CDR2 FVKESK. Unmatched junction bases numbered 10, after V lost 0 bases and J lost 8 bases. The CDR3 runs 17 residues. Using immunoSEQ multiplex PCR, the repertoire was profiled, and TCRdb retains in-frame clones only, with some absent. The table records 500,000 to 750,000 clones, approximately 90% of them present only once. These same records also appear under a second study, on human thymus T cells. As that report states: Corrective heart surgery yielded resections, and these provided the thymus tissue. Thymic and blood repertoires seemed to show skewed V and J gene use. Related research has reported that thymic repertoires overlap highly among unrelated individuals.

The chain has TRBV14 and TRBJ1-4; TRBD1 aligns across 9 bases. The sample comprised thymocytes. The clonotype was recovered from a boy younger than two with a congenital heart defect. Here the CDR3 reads CASSQESPTGGIEKLFF. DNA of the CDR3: TGTGCCAGCAGCCAAGAATCCCCGACAGGGGGAATCGAAAAACTGTTTTTT.